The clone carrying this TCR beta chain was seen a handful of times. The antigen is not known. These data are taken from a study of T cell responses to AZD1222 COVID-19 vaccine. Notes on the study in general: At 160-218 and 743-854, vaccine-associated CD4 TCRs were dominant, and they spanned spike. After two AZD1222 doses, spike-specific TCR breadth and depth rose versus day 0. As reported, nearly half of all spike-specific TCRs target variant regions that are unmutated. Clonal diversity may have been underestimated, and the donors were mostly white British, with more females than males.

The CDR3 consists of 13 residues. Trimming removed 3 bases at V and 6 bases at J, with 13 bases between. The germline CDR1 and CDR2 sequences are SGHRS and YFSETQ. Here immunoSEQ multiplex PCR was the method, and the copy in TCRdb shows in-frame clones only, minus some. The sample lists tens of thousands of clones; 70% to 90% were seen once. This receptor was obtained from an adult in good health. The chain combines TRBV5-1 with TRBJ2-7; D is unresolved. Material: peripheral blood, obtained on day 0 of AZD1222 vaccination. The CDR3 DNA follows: TGCGCCAGCAGCTCAGTCACGGGCAGCGAGCAGTACTTC. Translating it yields CASSSVTGSEQYF.